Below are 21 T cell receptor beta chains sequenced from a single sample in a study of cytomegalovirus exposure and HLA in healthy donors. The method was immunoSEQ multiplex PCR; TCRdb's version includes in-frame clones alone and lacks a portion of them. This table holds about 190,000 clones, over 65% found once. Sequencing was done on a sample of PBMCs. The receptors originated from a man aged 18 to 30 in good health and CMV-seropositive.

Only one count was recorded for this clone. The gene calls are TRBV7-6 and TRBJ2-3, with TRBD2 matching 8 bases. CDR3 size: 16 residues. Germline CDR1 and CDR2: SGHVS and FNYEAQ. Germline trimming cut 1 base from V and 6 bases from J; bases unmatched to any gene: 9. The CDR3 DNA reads TGTGCCAGCAGCTTAGGAACGGGAGGGCCGGAGGATACGCAGTATTTT. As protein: CASSLGTGGPEDTQYF.

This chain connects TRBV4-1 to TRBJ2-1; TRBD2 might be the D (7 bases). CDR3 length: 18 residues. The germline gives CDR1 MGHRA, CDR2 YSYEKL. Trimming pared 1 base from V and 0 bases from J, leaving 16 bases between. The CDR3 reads CASSQVYGGGSSYNEQFF. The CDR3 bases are TGCGCCAGCAGCCAAGTTTATGGGGGCGGGAGCTCCTACAATGAGCAGTTCTTC.

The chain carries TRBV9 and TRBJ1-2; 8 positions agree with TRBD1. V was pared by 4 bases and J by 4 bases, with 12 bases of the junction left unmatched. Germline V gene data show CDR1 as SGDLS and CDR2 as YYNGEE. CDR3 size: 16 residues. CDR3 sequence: CASSSNRQGQFYGYTF. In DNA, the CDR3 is TGTGCCAGCAGCTCAAACCGACAGGGGCAGTTCTATGGCTACACCTTC.

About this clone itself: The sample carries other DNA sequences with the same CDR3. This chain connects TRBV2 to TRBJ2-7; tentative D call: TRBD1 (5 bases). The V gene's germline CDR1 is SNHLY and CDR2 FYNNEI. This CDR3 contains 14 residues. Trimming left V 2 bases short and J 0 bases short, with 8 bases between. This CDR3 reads CASSEQGPSYEQYF. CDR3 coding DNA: TGTGCCAGCAGTGAACAGGGTCCCTCCTACGAGCAGTACTTC.

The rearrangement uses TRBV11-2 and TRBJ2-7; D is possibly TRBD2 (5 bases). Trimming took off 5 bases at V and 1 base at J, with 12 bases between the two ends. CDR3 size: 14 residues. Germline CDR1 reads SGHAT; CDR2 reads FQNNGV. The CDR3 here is CASSAGSRSYEQYF. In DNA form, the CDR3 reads TGTGCCAGCAGCGCGGGCAGCCGATCCTACGAGCAGTACTTC.

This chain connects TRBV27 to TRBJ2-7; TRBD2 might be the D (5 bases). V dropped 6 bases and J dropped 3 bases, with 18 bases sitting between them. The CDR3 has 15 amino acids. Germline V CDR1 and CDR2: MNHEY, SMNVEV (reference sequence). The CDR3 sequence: CASRPSPGRDYEQYF. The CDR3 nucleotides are TGTGCCAGCAGACCCTCGCCGGGTCGGGACTACGAGCAGTACTTC.

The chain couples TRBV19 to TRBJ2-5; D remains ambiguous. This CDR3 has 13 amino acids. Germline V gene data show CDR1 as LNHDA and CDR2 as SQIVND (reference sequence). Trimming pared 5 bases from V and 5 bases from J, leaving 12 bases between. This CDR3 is CASSETRRETQYF. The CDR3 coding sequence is TGTGCCAGTAGTGAAACGAGGCGGGAGACCCAGTACTTC.

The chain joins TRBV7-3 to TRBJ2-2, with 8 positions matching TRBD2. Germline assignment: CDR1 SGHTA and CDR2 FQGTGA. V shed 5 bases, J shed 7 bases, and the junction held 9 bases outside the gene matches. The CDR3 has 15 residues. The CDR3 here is CASSPSTRGGGELFF. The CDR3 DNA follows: TGTGCCAGCAGCCCCTCGACCCGGGGGGGCGGGGAGCTGTTTTTT.

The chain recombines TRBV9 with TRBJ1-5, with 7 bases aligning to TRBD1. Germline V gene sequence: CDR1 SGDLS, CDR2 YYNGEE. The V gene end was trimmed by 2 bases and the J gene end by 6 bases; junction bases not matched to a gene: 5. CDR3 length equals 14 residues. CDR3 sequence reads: CASSVGTEGQPQHF. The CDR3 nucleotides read TGTGCCAGCAGCGTGGGGACAGAGGGTCAGCCCCAGCATTTT. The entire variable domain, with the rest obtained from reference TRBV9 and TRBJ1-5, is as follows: DSGVTQTPKHLITATGQRVTLRCSPRSGDLSVYWYQQSLDQGLQFLIQYYNGEERAKGNILERFSAQQFPDLHSELNLSSLELGDSALYFCASSVGTEGQPQHFGDGTRLSIL.

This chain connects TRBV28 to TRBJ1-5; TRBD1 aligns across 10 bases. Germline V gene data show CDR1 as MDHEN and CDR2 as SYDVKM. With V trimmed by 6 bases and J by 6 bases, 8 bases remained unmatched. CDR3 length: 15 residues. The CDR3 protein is CASRRDRGVGQPQHF. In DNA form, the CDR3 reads TGTGCCAGCAGGAGGGACAGGGGTGTGGGTCAGCCCCAGCATTTT.

The CDR3 region is CASSLNSPSIDITNTGELFF. In DNA form, the CDR3 reads TGTGCCAGCAGCTTAAATTCCCCCAGCATCGACATTACGAACACCGGGGAGCTGTTTTTT. V is TRBV7-3 and J is TRBJ2-2; D is unresolved. Trimming took off 1 base at V and 0 bases at J, with 21 bases between the two ends. Looked up from germline, CDR1 is SGHTA and CDR2 is FQGTGA. This CDR3 is built from 20 residues. The variable domain in full, completed from reference TRBV7-3 and TRBJ2-2, reads GAGVSQTPSNKVTEKGKYVELRCDPISGHTALYWYRQSLGQGPEFLIYFQGTGAADDSGLPNDRFFAVRPEGSVSTLKIQRTERGDSAVYLCASSLNSPSIDITNTGELFFGEGSRLTVL.

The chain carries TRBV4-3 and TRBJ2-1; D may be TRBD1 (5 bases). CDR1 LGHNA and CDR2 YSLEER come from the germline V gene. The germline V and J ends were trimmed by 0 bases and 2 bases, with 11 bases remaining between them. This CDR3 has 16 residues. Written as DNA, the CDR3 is TGCGCCAGCAGCCAAGATTCCCCCAGGGCCTACAATGAGCAGTTCTTC. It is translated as CASSQDSPRAYNEQFF.

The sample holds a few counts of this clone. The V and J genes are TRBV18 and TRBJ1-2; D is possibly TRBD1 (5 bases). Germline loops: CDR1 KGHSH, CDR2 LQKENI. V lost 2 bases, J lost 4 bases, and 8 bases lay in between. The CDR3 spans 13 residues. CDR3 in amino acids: CASSPDDSYGYTF. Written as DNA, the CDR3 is TGTGCCAGCTCACCAGATGACAGCTATGGCTACACCTTC.

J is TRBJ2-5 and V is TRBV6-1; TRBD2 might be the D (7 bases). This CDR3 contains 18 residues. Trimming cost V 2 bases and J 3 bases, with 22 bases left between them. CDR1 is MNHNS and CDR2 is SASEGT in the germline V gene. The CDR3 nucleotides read TGTGCCAGCAGTGAACGGAGGGGGGGAGGGAAACTAAAAGAGACCCAGTACTTC. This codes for CASSERRGGGKLKETQYF.

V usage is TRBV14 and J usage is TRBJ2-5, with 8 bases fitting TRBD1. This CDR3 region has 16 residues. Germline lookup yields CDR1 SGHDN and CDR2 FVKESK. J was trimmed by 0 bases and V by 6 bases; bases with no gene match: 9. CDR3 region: CASSPLRDRYQETQYF. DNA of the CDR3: TGTGCCAGCAGTCCCCTCCGGGACAGGTACCAAGAGACCCAGTACTTC.

The CDR3 sequence: CASSPQGAHSYGYTF. CDR3 sequence (DNA): TGTGCCAGCTCACCCCAGGGGGCGCATTCGTATGGCTACACCTTC. This chain joins TRBV18 and TRBJ1-2; 8 bases align to TRBD1. The CDR3 is made up of 15 amino acids. In germline, CDR1 is KGHSH, CDR2 LQKENI. V was pared by 3 bases and J by 5 bases, with 8 bases of the junction left unmatched.

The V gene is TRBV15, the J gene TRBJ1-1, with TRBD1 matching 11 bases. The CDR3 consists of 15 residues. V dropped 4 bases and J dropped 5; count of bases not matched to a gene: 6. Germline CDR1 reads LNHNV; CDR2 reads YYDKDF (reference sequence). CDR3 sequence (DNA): TGTGCCACCAGCACAGGACAGGGGGCTTCTACTGAAGCTTTCTTT. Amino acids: CATSTGQGASTEAFF.

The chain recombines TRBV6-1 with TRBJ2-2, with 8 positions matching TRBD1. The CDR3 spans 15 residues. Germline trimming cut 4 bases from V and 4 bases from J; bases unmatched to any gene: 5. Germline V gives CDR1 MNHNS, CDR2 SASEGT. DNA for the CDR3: TGTGCCAGCAGTGGAAGACAGGGGAGCACCGGGGAGCTGTTTTTT. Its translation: CASSGRQGSTGELFF.

CDR3 protein: CASSSGGSQPQHF. In DNA form, the CDR3 reads TGTGCCAGCAGCTCCGGAGGGAGCCAGCCCCAGCATTTT. The chain employs TRBV7-6 and TRBJ1-5; no reliable D call. Trimming removed 4 bases from V and 7 bases from J, with 11 bases in between. Germline CDR1 is SGHVS and CDR2 is FNYEAQ. The CDR3 totals 13 residues.

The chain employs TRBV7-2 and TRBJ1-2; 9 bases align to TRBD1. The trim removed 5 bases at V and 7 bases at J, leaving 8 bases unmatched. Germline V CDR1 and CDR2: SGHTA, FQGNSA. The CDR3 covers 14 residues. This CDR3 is CASSVRDRVSGYTF. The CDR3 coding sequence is TGTGCCAGCAGCGTCCGGGACAGGGTCTCTGGCTACACCTTC.

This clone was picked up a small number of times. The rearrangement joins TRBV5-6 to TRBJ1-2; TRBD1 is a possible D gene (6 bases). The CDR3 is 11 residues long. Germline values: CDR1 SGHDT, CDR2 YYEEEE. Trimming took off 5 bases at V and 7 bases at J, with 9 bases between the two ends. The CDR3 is CASSYRVGYTF. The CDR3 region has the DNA TGTGCCAGCAGTTACAGGGTTGGCTACACCTTC.